The entry that follows covers one TCR beta chain sequence. Its antigen is unknown. CDR3 length equals 12 residues. The germline gives CDR1 SNHLY, CDR2 FYNNEI. Primers for the PCR totalled 60 Vbeta and 13 Jbeta. Produced via immunoSEQ multiplex PCR; TCRdb's table is partial and in-frame only. The sample has about 130,000 clones, 65% to 80% seen once. The source of the sample is a study of cytomegalovirus exposure and HLA in healthy donors. Study-wide results and caveats: Fewer N-insertions (relative to the 666-donor mean) were reportedly seen in an Asian-associated ancestry cluster in a later analysis. A prior analysis recorded that most TCR beta V segments were productive about 87% or about 30% of the time.

Although they were nominally healthy when sampled, donors likely had unrecorded immune exposures. The chain couples TRBV2 to TRBJ2-5, with unresolved D. The end of the DNA is better explained by TRBJ2-7, so the J call may be wrong. This TCR was sampled from a woman aged 55 to 70 in good health and CMV-seropositive. Sequencing input: PBMCs. CDR3 DNA: TGTGCCAGCAGTGTAACAGCCTACGAGCAGTACTTC. As protein: CASSVTAYEQYF.